The present entry profiles one TCR beta chain with its context. The data belong to a study of shared clonotypes between healthy human individuals. Clones were sequenced by immunoSEQ multiplex PCR, and TCRdb holds only the in-frame ones, with some missing. Altogether around 1,900,000 clones are present, about 94% being singletons, with the ten largest covering less than 2%. Trimming removed 7 bases from V and 2 bases from J; junction bases left unmatched: 5. There are 13 residues in the CDR3. Germline V CDR1 and CDR2: SGHNT, YYREEE (reference sequence). Selected positively for CCR7 and CD45RO-negative, naive CD8 cells excluded terminally differentiated effector memory CD45RA+ cells. All donors were healthy HIV-negative adults lacking recent acute infections or vaccinations.

Sequenced input: naive CD8+ T cells from PBMCs. The sequence was collected from a man between 18 and 29 years old in good health. Some clones in this sample may be carry-over from other donors' samples. The rearrangement joins TRBV5-4 to TRBJ2-7; 8 bases fit TRBD2. The CDR3 region is CASRGGSTYEQYF. The CDR3 DNA sequence: TGTGCCAGCCGGGGGGGATCCACCTACGAGCAGTACTTC.